A single sample gave rise to the 15 T cell receptor beta chains below, sequenced in a study of T cells in Graves' hyperthyroidism and ophthalmopathy. Template material for amplifying TCR beta CDR3 regions consisted of RNA transcripts. When the TCR CDR3 underwent first-round RT-PCR, the HTBI primer set was used. TCRdb ran MiXCR on the multiplex PCR reads and lists one entry per CDR3 protein. The table shows fewer than 700,000 distinct CDR3 sequences, with about 16% occurring only once. The sample consisted of blood. Receptors originate from a woman in her twenties or thirties with Graves' hyperthyroidism.

This clonotype was observed at least ten times. J is TRBJ2-7 and V is TRBV7-9, with no clear D. From germline, CDR1 is SEHNR and CDR2 FQNEAQ (reference sequence). The CDR3 extends over 15 amino acids. The V and J ends lost 1 base and 2 bases respectively, with 12 bases between them. CDR3 sequence (DNA): TGTGCCAGCAGCTTAGATTCGGGTGGGGCCTACGAGCAGTACTTC. As protein: CASSLDSGGAYEQYF.

The chain combines TRBV30 with TRBJ2-2; D unresolved. V lost 0 bases and J lost 8, with 13 bases in between. Germline-derived CDR1 and CDR2 are GTSNPN and SVGIG (reference sequence). The CDR3 runs to 14 residues. For the CDR3, the DNA is TGTGCCTGGAGTGTAGCTGCCAATTGGGGGGAGCTGTTTTTT. This sequence encodes CAWSVAANWGELFF.

This clonotype has a count of ten or more. This rearrangement joins TRBV6-5 to TRBJ2-2; D remains ambiguous. Germline CDR1 is MNHEY and CDR2 is SVGAGI. CDR3 length: 12 residues. The V gene lost 2 bases and the J gene lost 6 bases, with 4 bases spanning the gap. The CDR3 reads CASSYGAGELFF. The CDR3 coding sequence is TGTGCCAGCAGTTACGGCGCCGGGGAGCTGTTTTTT.

V and J are TRBV27 and TRBJ2-3; D is uncertain. CDR3 size: 16 residues. V was pared by 6 bases and J by 2 bases, with 18 bases between. Germline V gene sequence: CDR1 MNHEY, CDR2 SMNVEV (reference sequence). CDR3 in DNA: TGTGCCAGCAGACCGGTAGTGTTGGCCCCCACAGATACGCAGTATTTT. This gives the protein CASRPVVLAPTDTQYF.

This clonotype occurred many times. This chain connects TRBV28 to TRBJ2-7; D ambiguous. V gave up 6 bases and J gave up 7 bases, with 13 bases separating them. This CDR3 has 12 residues. Germline lookup yields CDR1 MDHEN and CDR2 SYDVKM. The CDR3 loop is CASSGPLLEQYF. CDR3 coding DNA: TGTGCCAGCAGCGGACCCCTCTTGGAGCAGTACTTC.

The rearrangement uses TRBV7-9 and TRBJ1-2; D unclear. The CDR3 is 14 residues long. Germline CDR1 reads SEHNR; CDR2 reads FQNEAQ (reference sequence). Trimming removed 1 base at V and 8 bases at J, with 14 bases between. The chain's CDR3 is CASSLGRGNGGYTF. In DNA form, the CDR3 reads TGTGCCAGCAGCTTAGGACGGGGTAATGGGGGCTACACCTTC.

This clonotype was picked up many times. The chain is built from TRBV20-1 and TRBJ2-7; maybe TRBD2 (5 bases). Germline V gene sequence: CDR1 DFQATT, CDR2 SNEGSKA (reference sequence). The CDR3 is made up of 13 amino acids. The V and J ends lost 2 bases and 2 bases respectively, with 10 bases between them. CDR3 sequence: CSARKAEAYEQYF. As DNA, the CDR3 is TGCAGTGCTAGAAAGGCGGAGGCCTACGAGCAGTACTTC.

This clonotype has a handful of counts. The chain joins TRBV28 to TRBJ1-6; 9 positions agree with TRBD1. CDR1 MDHEN and CDR2 SYDVKM come from the germline V gene. With V trimmed by 2 bases and J by 10 bases, 12 bases remained unmatched. The CDR3 covers 17 residues. The CDR3: CASSLHPNRGLGSPLHF. CDR3 bases: TGTGCCAGCAGTTTACATCCCAACAGGGGGCTTGGGTCACCCCTCCACTTT.

The table lists this clonotype with a few counts. This chain uses TRBV10-3 with TRBJ1-2; D gene ambiguous. This CDR3 is built from 12 residues. Germline loops: CDR1 ENHRY, CDR2 SYGVKD. Trimming stripped 6 bases from V and 1 base from J, with 6 bases between. Written as DNA, the CDR3 is TGTGCCATCAGGGGTGATAACTATGGCTACACCTTC. It is translated as CAIRGDNYGYTF.

CDR3 coding DNA: TGCGCCAGCAGCCAAGTGGGCGTCAAAGCCTACAATGAGCAGTTCTTC. It codes for CASSQVGVKAYNEQFF. V usage is TRBV4-1 and J usage is TRBJ2-1; D unclear. Trimming removed 1 base at V and 2 bases at J, with 12 bases between. The CDR3 length is 16 residues. CDR1 is MGHRA and CDR2 is YSYEKL in the germline V gene.

In this sample, this clonotype turned up many times. V and J are TRBV20-1 and TRBJ2-3; D possibly corresponds to TRBD2 (6 bases). Per the germline V gene, CDR1 is DFQATT and CDR2 is SNEGSKA (reference sequence). The CDR3 length is 14 residues. Trimming shortened V by 6 bases and J by 1 base, and 14 bases separated the two germline ends. The CDR3 bases are TGCAGTGCGGGCAGAGCGGGTCGCACAGATACGCAGTATTTT. It codes for CSAGRAGRTDTQYF.

This clonotype was seen many times. The chain combines TRBV11-2 with TRBJ2-1; a weak D match, TRBD2 (7 bases). CDR1 SGHAT and CDR2 FQNNGV come from the germline V gene. Trimming took 5 bases from V and 7 from J, leaving 30 bases between them. The CDR3 extends over 19 amino acids. CDR3 amino acids: CASSPTRGGAWGRGNEQFF. The DNA of the CDR3 is TGTGCCAGCAGCCCTACTCGAGGGGGGGCTTGGGGGAGAGGTAATGAGCAGTTCTTC.

V and J are TRBV20-1 and TRBJ2-2; 10 nucleotides line up with TRBD2. Trimming removed 0 bases from V and 7 bases from J; junction bases left unmatched: 5. The CDR3 extends over 15 amino acids. Germline V gene sequence: CDR1 DFQATT, CDR2 SNEGSKA (reference sequence). This CDR3 is CSARDWLAGDGELFF. The CDR3 DNA reads TGCAGTGCTAGAGATTGGCTAGCGGGAGACGGGGAGCTGTTTTTT.

The chain couples TRBV6-2 or TRBV6-3 to TRBJ1-5, with 9 bases identical to TRBD1. In germline, CDR1 is MNHEY, CDR2 SVGEGT. V gave up 6 bases and J gave up 7 bases; unmatched junction bases: 7. The CDR3 length is 14 residues. CDR3 in amino acids: CASSTGGRWQPQHF. The CDR3 DNA reads as TGTGCCAGCAGCACAGGGGGCCGGTGGCAGCCCCAGCATTTT.

The table lists this clonotype with many counts. The chain recombines TRBV3-1 with TRBJ2-1, with a possible D match to TRBD2 (6 bases). The V gene's germline CDR1 is LGHDT and CDR2 YNNKEL (reference sequence). V was shortened by 8 bases and J by 3 bases, with 17 bases between the two germline ends. The CDR3 consists of 15 residues. The CDR3 is CASGLGLTNYNEQFF. The CDR3 DNA reads TGTGCCAGCGGCCTGGGACTGACAAACTACAATGAGCAGTTCTTC.